This T cell receptor beta chain was identified during a study of patients and donors after allogeneic stem cell transplantation. V lost 6 bases, J lost 0 bases, and 15 bases lay in between. The germline CDR1 and CDR2 sequences are DFQATT and SNEGSKA (reference sequence). This CDR3 has 14 amino acids. TCRdb itself ran the RT-PCR reads through MiXCR, one entry per CDR3 protein. Of about 7,600 distinct CDR3 sequences detected, roughly 10% appear once; the ten largest clones hold 45% to 60%. Sequencing used blood, either unsorted or a sorted T cell fraction (not recorded which). The sequence was obtained from a human donor who was either an allogeneic HSCT recipient or a stem cell or donor lymphocyte infusion donor (not recorded which). It is not recorded whose cells these are; they may come from a transplant donor. The chain is built from TRBV20-1 and TRBJ2-7, with D perhaps TRBD2 (5 bases). The chain's CDR3 is CSAMRGLGSYEQYF. The CDR3 DNA reads as TGCAGTGCAATGCGAGGGCTGGGCTCCTACGAGCAGTACTTC.